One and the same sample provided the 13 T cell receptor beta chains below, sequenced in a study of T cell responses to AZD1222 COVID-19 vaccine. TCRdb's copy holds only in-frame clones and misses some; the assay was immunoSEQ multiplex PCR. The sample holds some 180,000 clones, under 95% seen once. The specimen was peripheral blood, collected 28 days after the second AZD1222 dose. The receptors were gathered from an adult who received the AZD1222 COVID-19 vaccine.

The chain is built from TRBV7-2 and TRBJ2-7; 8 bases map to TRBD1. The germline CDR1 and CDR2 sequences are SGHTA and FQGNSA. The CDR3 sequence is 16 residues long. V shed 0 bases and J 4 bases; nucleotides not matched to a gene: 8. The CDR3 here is CASSLASAGGVYEQYF. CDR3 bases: TGTGCCAGCAGCTTAGCCTCGGCAGGGGGCGTGTACGAGCAGTACTTC. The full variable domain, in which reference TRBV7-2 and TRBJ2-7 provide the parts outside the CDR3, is GAGVSQSPSNKVTEKGKDVELRCDPISGHTALYWYRQSLGQGLEFLIYFQGNSAPDKSGLPSDRFSAERTGGSVSTLTIQRTQQEDSAVYLCASSLASAGGVYEQYFGPGTRLTVT.

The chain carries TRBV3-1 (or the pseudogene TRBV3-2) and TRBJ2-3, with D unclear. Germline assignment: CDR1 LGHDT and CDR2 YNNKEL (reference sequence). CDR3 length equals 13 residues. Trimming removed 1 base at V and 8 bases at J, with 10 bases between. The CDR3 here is CASSQGRLSTQYF. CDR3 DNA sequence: TGTGCCAGCAGCCAAGGAAGATTATCTACGCAGTATTTT.

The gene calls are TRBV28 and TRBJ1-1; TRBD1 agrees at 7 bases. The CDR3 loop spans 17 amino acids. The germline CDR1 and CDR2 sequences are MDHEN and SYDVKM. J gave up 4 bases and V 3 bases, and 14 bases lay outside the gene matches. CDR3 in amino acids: CASSFISDRDEGTEAFF. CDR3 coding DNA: TGTGCCAGCAGTTTCATTTCTGACAGGGATGAGGGCACTGAAGCTTTCTTT.

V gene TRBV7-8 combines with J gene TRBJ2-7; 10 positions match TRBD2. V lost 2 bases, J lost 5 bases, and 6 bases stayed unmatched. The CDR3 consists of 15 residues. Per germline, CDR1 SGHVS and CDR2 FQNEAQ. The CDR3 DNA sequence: TGTGCCAGCAGCTTATTATCCCTAGCGGGGGACGAGCAGTACTTC. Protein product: CASSLLSLAGDEQYF. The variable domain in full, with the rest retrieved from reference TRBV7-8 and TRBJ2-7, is GAGVSQSPRYKVAKRGQDVALRCDPISGHVSLFWYQQALGQGPEFLTYFQNEAQLDKSGLPSDRFFAERPEGSVSTLKIQRTQQEDSAVYLCASSLLSLAGDEQYFGPGTRLTVT.

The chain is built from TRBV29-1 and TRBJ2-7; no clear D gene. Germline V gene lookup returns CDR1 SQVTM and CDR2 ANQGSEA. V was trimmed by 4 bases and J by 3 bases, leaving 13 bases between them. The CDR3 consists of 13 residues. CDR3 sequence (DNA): TGCAGCGTTGCAGCCGGGTCCCACTACGAGCAGTACTTC. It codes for CSVAAGSHYEQYF.

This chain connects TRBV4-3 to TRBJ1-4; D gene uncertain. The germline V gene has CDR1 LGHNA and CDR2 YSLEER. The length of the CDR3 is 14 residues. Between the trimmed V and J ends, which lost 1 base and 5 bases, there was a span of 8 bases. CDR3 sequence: CASSQGVRNEKLFF. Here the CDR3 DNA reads TGCGCCAGCAGCCAAGGGGTTCGGAATGAAAAACTGTTTTTT.

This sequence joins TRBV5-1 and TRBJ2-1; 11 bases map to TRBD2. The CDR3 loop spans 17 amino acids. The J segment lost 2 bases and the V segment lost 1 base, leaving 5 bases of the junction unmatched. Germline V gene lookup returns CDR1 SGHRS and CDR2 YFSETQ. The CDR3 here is CASSLLAGGPAYNEQFF. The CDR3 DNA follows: TGCGCCAGCAGCTTGTTAGCGGGGGGGCCGGCCTACAATGAGCAGTTCTTC.

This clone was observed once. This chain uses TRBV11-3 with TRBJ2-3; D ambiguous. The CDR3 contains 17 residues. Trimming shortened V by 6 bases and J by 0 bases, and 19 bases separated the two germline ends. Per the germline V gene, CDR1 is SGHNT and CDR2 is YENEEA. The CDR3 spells CASSSIEILSSTDTQYF. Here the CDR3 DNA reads TGTGCCAGCAGTTCCATTGAAATCCTCAGTAGCACAGATACGCAGTATTTT.

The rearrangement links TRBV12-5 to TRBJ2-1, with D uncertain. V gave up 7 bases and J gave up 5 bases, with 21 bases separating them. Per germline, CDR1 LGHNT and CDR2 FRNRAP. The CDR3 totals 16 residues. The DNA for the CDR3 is TGTGCTAGTGCCTCTTCCCCCCGGGTAGACAACAATGAGCAGTTCTTC. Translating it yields CASASSPRVDNNEQFF.

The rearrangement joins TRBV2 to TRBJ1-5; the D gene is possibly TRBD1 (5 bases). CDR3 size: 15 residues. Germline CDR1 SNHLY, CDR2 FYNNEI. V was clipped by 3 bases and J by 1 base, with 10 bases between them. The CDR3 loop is CASSDGAVSNQPQHF. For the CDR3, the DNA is TGTGCCAGCAGTGATGGGGCTGTGAGCAATCAGCCCCAGCATTTT.

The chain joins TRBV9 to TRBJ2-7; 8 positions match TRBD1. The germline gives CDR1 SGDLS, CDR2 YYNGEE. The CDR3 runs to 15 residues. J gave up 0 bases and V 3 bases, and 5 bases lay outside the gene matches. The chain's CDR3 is CASSAGTGLSYEQYF. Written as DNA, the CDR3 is TGTGCCAGCAGCGCCGGGACAGGCCTCTCCTACGAGCAGTACTTC.

The CDR3 DNA reads TGTGCCAGCAGCTGGGGACTAGCGGGAGTCGGGACCTACAATGAGCAGTTCTTC. Protein sequence: CASSWGLAGVGTYNEQFF. The J gene is TRBJ2-1, the V gene TRBV5-6; 14 bases fit TRBD2. In germline, CDR1 is SGHDT, CDR2 YYEEEE. The CDR3 has 18 amino acids. After removal of 3 bases from V and 2 bases from J, the junction contained 7 bases not matched to a gene.

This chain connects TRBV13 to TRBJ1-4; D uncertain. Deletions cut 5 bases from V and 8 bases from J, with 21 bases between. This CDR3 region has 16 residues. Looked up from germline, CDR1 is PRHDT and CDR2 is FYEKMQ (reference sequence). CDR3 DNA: TGTGCCAGCAGCAACTCTGACGGTTTCGTCGTCGAAAAACTGTTTTTT. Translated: CASSNSDGFVVEKLFF.